One and the same sample provided the 32 T cell receptor beta chains below, sequenced in a study of vaccination and CD4 T cells after COVID-19. Treatment of the sample: roughly 11-day PBMC culture with coronavirus spike peptide pools or control peptides (ViraFEST assay). Scientists ran DNA taken from cultured CD4+ T cells through the Oncomine TCR Beta short-read assay for sequencing. MiXCR, run by TCRdb on the PCR reads, gives a single entry per CDR3 protein. The table has over 8,000 distinct CDR3 sequences, roughly two thirds seen once. The antigens these receptors bind are not known. Sample: CD4+ T cells from blood, cultured in vitro. These receptors were taken from a human donor who had recovered from COVID-19.

V and J are TRBV12-3 or TRBV12-4 and TRBJ1-1; D is possibly TRBD1 (5 bases). The CDR3 extends over 13 amino acids. V lost 2 bases, J lost 4 bases, and 8 bases lay in between. The CDR3: CASSLSRGTEAFF. The CDR3 DNA sequence: TGTGCCAGCAGTTTATCTAGGGGCACTGAAGCTTTCTTT.

V gene TRBV28 combines with J gene TRBJ1-2; D is undetermined. The ends were cut back, 8 bases at V and 3 bases at J, with 22 bases in the middle. CDR3 length: 16 amino acids. Germline V lookup: CDR1 MDHEN, CDR2 SYDVKM. The CDR3 coding sequence is TGTGCCAGCGGCTCAGTCGGGTCTCCGTTGGACTATGGCTACACCTTC. Its translation: CASGSVGSPLDYGYTF.

The rearrangement links TRBV6-1 to TRBJ1-1, with 8 bases matching TRBD1. Germline values: CDR1 MNHNS, CDR2 SASEGT. The CDR3 is 13 amino acids. Trimming at V came to 5 bases and at J to 4 bases, leaving 3 bases not matched to a gene. The DNA for the CDR3 is TGTGCCAGCAGTACAACAGGGGGCACTGAAGCTTTCTTT. It yields the protein CASSTTGGTEAFF.

The rearrangement joins TRBV12-3 or TRBV12-4 to TRBJ2-4; D possibly matches TRBD1 or TRBD2 (5 bases each). There are 13 residues in the CDR3. V was trimmed by 7 bases and J by 7 bases, leaving 14 bases between them. DNA of the CDR3: TGTGCCAGCACCCGAGGGACGCGCAACATTCAGTACTTC. It encodes CASTRGTRNIQYF.

The J gene is TRBJ2-6, the V gene TRBV11-3; D gene unclear. Trimming removed 0 bases from V and 2 bases from J, with 5 bases in between. The CDR3 covers 15 residues. Per the germline V gene, CDR1 is SGHNT and CDR2 is YENEEA. This chain's CDR3 is CASSLDPAGANVLTF. CDR3 in DNA: TGTGCCAGCAGCTTAGATCCTGCTGGGGCCAACGTCCTGACTTTC. Looking up the rest from reference TRBV11-3 and TRBJ2-6 gives the full variable domain: EAGVVQSPRYKIIEKKQPVAFWCNPISGHNTLYWYLQNLGQGPELLIRYENEEAVDDSQLPKDRFSAERLKGVDSTLKIQPAELGDSAVYLCASSLDPAGANVLTFGAGSRLTVL.

Concerning this clonotype: The junction does not match germline at one end; this may be a read error. This chain connects TRBV10-3 to TRBJ2-7; 9 bases align to TRBD1. Germline V gene sequence: CDR1 ENHRY, CDR2 SYGVKD. This CDR3 comprises 16 residues. The CDR3 DNA reads TGTGCCATCAGTGAGCCGACAGGGGGTAGCTCCCACGAGCAGTACTTC. This gives the protein CAISEPTGGSSHEQYF.

V usage is TRBV5-5 and J usage is TRBJ1-4, with a weak D call TRBD1 (5 bases). CDR3 length: 14 residues. CDR1 and CDR2 from the germline V gene are SGHKS and YYEKEE (reference sequence). Trimming took off 4 bases at V and 7 bases at J, with 14 bases between the two ends. CDR3 in amino acids: CASSTGGGTEKLFF. CDR3 bases: TGTGCCAGCAGCACCGGGGGGGGGACTGAAAAACTGTTTTTT. The full variable domain, rest sourced from reference TRBV5-5 and TRBJ1-4, is DAGVTQSPTHLIKTRGQQVTLRCSPISGHKSVSWYQQVLGQGPQFIFQYYEKEERGRGNFPDRFSARQFPNYSSELNVNALLLGDSALYLCASSTGGGTEKLFFGSGTQLSVL.

The count of this clonotype is one. The chain recombines TRBV6-1 with TRBJ2-6, with 7 bases identical to TRBD1. The CDR3 sequence is 18 residues long. The ends lost 7 bases at V and 0 bases at J; junction bases unmatched: 12. Germline V CDR1 and CDR2: MNHNS, SASEGT. The CDR3 protein is CASTPLGQASSGANVLTF. The CDR3 nucleotides read TGTGCCAGCACCCCACTCGGACAGGCTAGCTCTGGGGCCAACGTCCTGACTTTC.

The chain is built from TRBV19 and TRBJ1-5; 7 nucleotides match TRBD1. CDR3 length: 15 residues. The V and J ends lost 5 bases and 7 bases, in that order; junction bases with no gene match: 11. Germline CDR1 reads LNHDA; CDR2 reads SQIVND (reference sequence). The CDR3 sequence: CASSLNSGGWQPQHF. CDR3 DNA sequence: TGTGCCAGTAGTCTCAATTCAGGGGGTTGGCAGCCCCAGCATTTT. The variable domain in full, completed from reference TRBV19 and TRBJ1-5, reads DGGITQSPKYLFRKEGQNVTLSCEQNLNHDAMYWYRQDPGQGLRLIYYSQIVNDFQKGDIAEGYSVSREKKESFPLTVTSAQKNPTAFYLCASSLNSGGWQPQHFGDGTRLSIL.

V and J are TRBV20-1 and TRBJ2-3, with 12 bases identical to TRBD2. The CDR3 length is 17 residues. In germline, CDR1 is DFQATT, CDR2 SNEGSKA (reference sequence). Trimming cost V 7 bases and J 2 bases; bases outside gene matches: 13. The chain's CDR3 is CSGSGLGTSGPTDTQYF. The DNA for the CDR3 is TGCAGTGGGTCAGGTTTAGGGACTAGCGGGCCCACAGATACGCAGTATTTT.

V usage is TRBV6-2 or TRBV6-3 and J usage is TRBJ1-2; D gene uncertain. There are 12 residues in the CDR3. Germline loops: CDR1 MNHEY, CDR2 SVGEGT. V was shortened by 6 bases and J by 4 bases, with 9 bases between the two germline ends. In DNA, the CDR3 is TGTGCCAGCAGCCAAGGTTTCTATGGCTACACCTTC. As protein: CASSQGFYGYTF.

The V and J genes are TRBV6-5 and TRBJ1-1; TRBD1 agrees at 10 bases. Germline trimming cut 0 bases from V and 4 bases from J; bases unmatched to any gene: 2. The CDR3 extends over 15 amino acids. The germline CDR1 and CDR2 sequences are MNHEY and SVGAGI. The CDR3 DNA sequence: TGTGCCAGCAGTTACTCTGGGGACAGGGGCACTGAAGCTTTCTTT. This codes for CASSYSGDRGTEAFF.

J is TRBJ1-3 and V is TRBV6-1; tentatively, D is TRBD1 (6 bases). Germline CDR1 MNHNS, CDR2 SASEGT. Trimming pared 6 bases from V and 4 bases from J, leaving 16 bases between. The CDR3 spans 15 residues. The CDR3 is CASRTGGASGNTIYF. The CDR3 region has the DNA TGTGCCAGCAGGACGGGGGGGGCGTCGGGAAACACCATATATTTT.

The CDR3 DNA is TGTGCCAGTAGTGGCCGGGACAGGGGGAACTATGGCTACACCTTC. Protein: CASSGRDRGNYGYTF. The chain links TRBV19 to TRBJ1-2, with 11 bases lining up with TRBD1. The germline V gene has CDR1 LNHDA and CDR2 SQIVND (reference sequence). The CDR3 runs to 15 residues. Losses at the gene ends were 5 bases for V and 2 bases for J; bases not matched to a gene: 4.

The chain combines TRBV14 with TRBJ2-3; D gene uncertain. Germline V lookup: CDR1 SGHDN, CDR2 FVKESK. V was clipped by 2 bases and J by 1 base, with 10 bases between them. The CDR3 spans 15 residues. The CDR3: CASSQNLRGTDTQYF. CDR3 nucleotide sequence: TGTGCCAGCAGCCAAAACCTCCGGGGCACAGATACGCAGTATTTT.

This clonotype came up a few times. CDR3 DNA sequence: TGTGCCAGCAGTGAAAGGGACAACTCCTACGAGCAGTACTTC. Translating it yields CASSERDNSYEQYF. The genes are TRBV6-1 and TRBJ2-7; a weak D match, TRBD1 (6 bases). CDR3 length: 14 amino acids. Between the trimmed V and J ends, which lost 2 bases and 0 bases, there was a span of 8 bases. Germline CDR1 MNHNS, CDR2 SASEGT.

The CDR3 DNA reads TGTGCCAGCAGTTACTCGCATAAAGAGACCCAGTACTTC. Protein product: CASSYSHKETQYF. The rearrangement joins TRBV6-5 to TRBJ2-5; D call uncertain. CDR1 MNHEY and CDR2 SVGAGI come from the germline V gene. The CDR3 sequence is 13 residues long. Trimming took off 0 bases at V and 3 bases at J, with 5 bases between the two ends.

V is TRBV7-2 and J is TRBJ1-2; D unclear. Germline V gene data show CDR1 as SGHTA and CDR2 as FQGNSA. V was pared by 1 base and J by 0 bases, with 6 bases between. This CDR3 is built from 14 residues. CDR3 sequence: CASSLGQTNYGYTF. CDR3 bases: TGTGCCAGCAGCTTAGGGCAGACTAACTATGGCTACACCTTC.

This chain uses TRBV9 with TRBJ2-2; D perhaps matches TRBD2 (5 bases). V shed 0 bases and J shed 4 bases, with 13 bases lying between them. Germline V gene sequence: CDR1 SGDLS, CDR2 YYNGEE. This CDR3 has 16 amino acids. The CDR3 nucleotides read TGTGCCAGCAGCGTAGATATGGGAGCTATCACCGGGGAGCTGTTTTTT. It specifies CASSVDMGAITGELFF.

Here the CDR3 DNA reads TGCAGTGCACCCAGGGGGGACTATGGCTACACCTTC. This gives the protein CSAPRGDYGYTF. This sequence joins TRBV20-1 and TRBJ1-2; 7 positions match TRBD1. CDR1 is DFQATT and CDR2 is SNEGSKA in the germline V gene (reference sequence). The CDR3 spans 12 residues. The trim removed 6 bases at V and 3 bases at J, leaving 4 bases unmatched.

This clonotype was observed once. The CDR3 region is CASSQLSGGYSGANVLTF. DNA for the CDR3: TGTGCCAGCAGCCAATTGTCTGGGGGGTACTCTGGGGCCAACGTCCTGACTTTC. The gene calls are TRBV14 and TRBJ2-6; weak D call: TRBD2 (6 bases). This CDR3 has 18 residues. V gave up 2 bases and J gave up 0 bases, with 14 bases separating them. The germline V gene has CDR1 SGHDN and CDR2 FVKESK.

The rearrangement uses TRBV28 and TRBJ1-1; possibly TRBD1 for D (5 bases). CDR3 length: 12 residues. Germline-derived CDR1 and CDR2 are MDHEN and SYDVKM. Trimming removed 6 bases from V and 10 bases from J, with 15 bases in between. CDR3 sequence (DNA): TGTGCCAGCAGCTACGGACAAGCTCTAGCTTTCTTT. It translates to CASSYGQALAFF.

This chain connects TRBV5-6 to TRBJ1-2, with a possible D match to TRBD1 (5 bases). This CDR3 contains 15 residues. V was cut by 0 bases and J by 3 bases, with 12 bases left in between. CDR1 and CDR2 (germline): SGHDT, YYEEEE. The CDR3 sequence: CASSLVDSNDYGYTF. The CDR3 bases are TGTGCCAGCAGCTTGGTTGACAGCAATGACTATGGCTACACCTTC.

This chain joins TRBV27 and TRBJ2-7, with D possibly being TRBD2 (6 bases). This CDR3 is 14 amino acids long. The germline CDR1 and CDR2 sequences are MNHEY and SMNVEV (reference sequence). V was shortened by 10 bases and J by 8 bases, with 24 bases between the two germline ends. The CDR3 spells CATSSRDWGEKQYF. Written as DNA, the CDR3 is TGTGCCACTTCTTCTCGGGACTGGGGAGAGAAGCAGTACTTC.

The gene calls are TRBV20-1 and TRBJ2-7, with 9 nucleotides matching TRBD2. Trimming cost V 1 base and J 3 bases; bases outside gene matches: 1. The CDR3 length is 13 residues. The germline V gene encodes CDR1 DFQATT and CDR2 SNEGSKA (reference sequence). CDR3 sequence (DNA): TGCAGTGCTAGAGCTAGCGGGAACTACGAGCAGTACTTC. Its protein product is CSARASGNYEQYF.

This clonotype was picked up a small number of times. The chain employs TRBV5-1 and TRBJ1-1; TRBD1 is a possible D gene (5 bases). The length of the CDR3 is 12 residues. V lost 3 bases and J lost 7, with 10 bases in between. Germline CDR1 reads SGHRS; CDR2 reads YFSETQ. The CDR3 loop is CASSSSGIEAFF. The DNA for the CDR3 is TGCGCCAGCAGCTCGTCAGGGATTGAAGCTTTCTTT.

This clonotype showed up just once. V and J are TRBV7-9 and TRBJ2-7, with D hard to call. The V end lost 2 bases, the J end lost 3 bases, and 5 bases lay between the germline ends. From germline, CDR1 is SEHNR and CDR2 FQNEAQ (reference sequence). The CDR3 has 12 residues. CDR3 loop: CASSLTLYEQYF. The CDR3 bases are TGTGCCAGCAGCTTAACCCTCTACGAGCAGTACTTC.

This clonotype has a handful of counts. This rearrangement joins TRBV27 to TRBJ1-6; perhaps TRBD1 as D (5 bases). This CDR3 region has 14 residues. Germline loops: CDR1 MNHEY, CDR2 SMNVEV (reference sequence). V shed 7 bases and J shed 1 base, with 8 bases lying between them. For the CDR3, the DNA is TGTGCCAGCAATTCAGGGTCCTATAATTCACCCCTCCACTTT. It yields the protein CASNSGSYNSPLHF.

The chain links TRBV28 to TRBJ1-1; D is ambiguous. Germline V gives CDR1 MDHEN, CDR2 SYDVKM. This CDR3 spans 15 amino acids. Trimming stripped 1 base from V and 0 bases from J, with 9 bases between. The CDR3 DNA is TGTGCCAGCAGTTTATCCGTCCCGATGAACACTGAAGCTTTCTTT. Its protein product is CASSLSVPMNTEAFF. The variable domain in full, completed from reference TRBV28 and TRBJ1-1, reads DVKVTQSSRYLVKRTGEKVFLECVQDMDHENMFWYRQDPGLGLRLIYFSYDVKMKEKGDIPEGYSVSREKKERFSLILESASTNQTSMYLCASSLSVPMNTEAFFGQGTRLTVV.

This clonotype was detected only a few times. This chain connects TRBV19 to TRBJ2-3; D call uncertain. Germline CDR1 and CDR2: LNHDA and SQIVND (reference sequence). V was clipped by 6 bases and J by 5 bases, with 6 bases between them. The CDR3 is 11 amino acids. CDR3 nucleotide sequence: TGTGCCAGTAGCCTGGAAGATACGCAGTATTTT. Translation: CASSLEDTQYF.

This clonotype was counted a few times. The rearrangement uses TRBV11-3 and TRBJ1-1, with 10 bases aligning to TRBD1. This CDR3 comprises 15 residues. V shed 4 bases and J 10 bases; nucleotides not matched to a gene: 12. CDR1 is SGHNT and CDR2 is YENEEA in the germline V gene. CDR3 amino acids: CASSSSPGQGRVAFF. In DNA, the CDR3 is TGTGCCAGCAGCTCCAGCCCGGGACAGGGGAGGGTAGCTTTCTTT.

This clonotype was seen a handful of times. V and J are TRBV7-9 and TRBJ1-1, with a weak D call TRBD1 (6 bases). This CDR3 comprises 14 residues. Germline V gene sequence: CDR1 SEHNR, CDR2 FQNEAQ (reference sequence). V was pared by 1 base and J by 4 bases, with 10 bases between. CDR3 amino acids: CASSLGAGATEAFF. The CDR3 DNA follows: TGTGCCAGCAGCTTAGGGGCAGGGGCCACTGAAGCTTTCTTT.